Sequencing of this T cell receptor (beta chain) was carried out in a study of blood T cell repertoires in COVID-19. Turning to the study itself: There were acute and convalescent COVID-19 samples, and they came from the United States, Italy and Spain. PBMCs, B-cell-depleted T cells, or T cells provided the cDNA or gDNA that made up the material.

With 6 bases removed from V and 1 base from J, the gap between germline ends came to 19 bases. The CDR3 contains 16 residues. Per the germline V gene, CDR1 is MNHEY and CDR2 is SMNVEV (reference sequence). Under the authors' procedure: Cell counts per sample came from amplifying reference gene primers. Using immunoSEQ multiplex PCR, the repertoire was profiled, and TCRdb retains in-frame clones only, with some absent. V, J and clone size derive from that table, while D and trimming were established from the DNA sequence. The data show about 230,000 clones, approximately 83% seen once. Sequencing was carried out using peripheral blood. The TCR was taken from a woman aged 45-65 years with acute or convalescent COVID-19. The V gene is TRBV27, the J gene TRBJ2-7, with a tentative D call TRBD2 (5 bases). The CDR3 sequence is CASSHSVGAWSYEQYF. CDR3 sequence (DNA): TGTGCCAGCAGCCATAGCGTCGGTGCGTGGTCCTACGAGCAGTACTTC.